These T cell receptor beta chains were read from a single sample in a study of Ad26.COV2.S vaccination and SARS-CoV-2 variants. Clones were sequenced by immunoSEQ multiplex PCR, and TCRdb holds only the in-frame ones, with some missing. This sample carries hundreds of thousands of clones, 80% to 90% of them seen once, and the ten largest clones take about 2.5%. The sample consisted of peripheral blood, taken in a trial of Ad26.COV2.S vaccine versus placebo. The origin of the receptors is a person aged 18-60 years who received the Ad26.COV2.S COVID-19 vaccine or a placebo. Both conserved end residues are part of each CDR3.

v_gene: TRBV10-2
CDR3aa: CASALLWTDPGGNEQFF

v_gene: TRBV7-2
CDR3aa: CASSPLGYNEQFF

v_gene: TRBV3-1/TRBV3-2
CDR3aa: CASSPPGQPTLHF

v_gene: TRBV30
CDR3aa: CAWSDRYEQYF

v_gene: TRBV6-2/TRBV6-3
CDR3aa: CASSQVVTRNTEAFF

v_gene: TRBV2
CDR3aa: CASLVVAPGNEQFF

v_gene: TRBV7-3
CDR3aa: CASSAGSDTQYF

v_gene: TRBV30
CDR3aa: CAWNSYTGELFF

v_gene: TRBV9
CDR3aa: CASSVGMSGYGANVLTF

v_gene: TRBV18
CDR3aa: CASSPQPTTREAQYF

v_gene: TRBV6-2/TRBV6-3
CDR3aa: CASSPTRGGRTQHF

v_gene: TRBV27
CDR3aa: CASSWLGVGTEAFF

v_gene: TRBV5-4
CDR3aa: CASGPRDQNTEAFF

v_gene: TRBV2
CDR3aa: CASSEQGLGSPLHF

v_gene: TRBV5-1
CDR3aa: CASSSRSVVDTEAFF

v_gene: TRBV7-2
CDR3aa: CASRPQGYNEQFF

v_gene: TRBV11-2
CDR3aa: CASSLGPFPSYNEQFF

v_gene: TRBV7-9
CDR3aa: CASSTAGRGFADTQYF

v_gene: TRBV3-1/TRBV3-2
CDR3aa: CASSQDFSTKNTGELFF

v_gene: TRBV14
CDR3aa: CAGSPGGLMNEKLFF

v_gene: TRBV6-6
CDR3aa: CASTPGQASGYTF

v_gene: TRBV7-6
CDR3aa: CASSPAQGAGYGYTF

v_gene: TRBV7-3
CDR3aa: CASSPAGSPYGYTF

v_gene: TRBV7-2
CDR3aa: CASSPHVNSNQPQHF

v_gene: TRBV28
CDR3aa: CASSPGGKIGEQFF

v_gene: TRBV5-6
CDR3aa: CASSLWVAVHNEQFF

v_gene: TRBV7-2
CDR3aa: CASSLKRGPGADTQYF

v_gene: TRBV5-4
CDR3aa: CASSIARYNEQFF

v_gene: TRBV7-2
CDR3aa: CASSFSIGEGNIQYF

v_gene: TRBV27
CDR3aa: CASSFRENTEAFF

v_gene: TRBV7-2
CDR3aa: CASSLDGWQRNSPLHF

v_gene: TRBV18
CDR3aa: CASSSLAGGHNEQFF

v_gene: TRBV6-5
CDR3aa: CASSYSWGNYGYTF

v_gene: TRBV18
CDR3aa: CASSPGTEFSGANVLTF

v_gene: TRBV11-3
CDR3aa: CASSARQGSQPQHF

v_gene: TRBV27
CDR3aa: CASSPMRGANTGELFF

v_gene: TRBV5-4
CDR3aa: CASSSPTETNSPLHF

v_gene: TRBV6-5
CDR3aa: CASSLPGRREKLFF

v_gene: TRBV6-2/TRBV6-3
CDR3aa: CASTPRSSYNEQFF

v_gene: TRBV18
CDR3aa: CASSPGAANYGYTF

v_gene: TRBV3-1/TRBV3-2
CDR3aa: CASSLHGEETQYF

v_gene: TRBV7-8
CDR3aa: CASSLEAGGTEAFF

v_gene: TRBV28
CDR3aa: CASSTDPGDTQYF

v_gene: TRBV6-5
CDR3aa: CASRQAAYEQYF

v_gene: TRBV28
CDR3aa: CASSLRGEGWTESDTQYF

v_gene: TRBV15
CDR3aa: CAGAGGSSGNTIYF

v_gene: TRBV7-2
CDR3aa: CASSGQQNTEAFF

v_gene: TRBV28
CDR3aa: CASGQVNQPQHF

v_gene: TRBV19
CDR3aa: CASSIGTGDNSPLHF